This TCR beta chain appears in the sequencing data of a study of shared clonotypes between healthy human individuals. The split of CD4+ cells yielded CD45RA+ naive and CD45RA-negative memory subsets. Per the study methods: In the immunoSEQ data, sequences were junction-only and lacked quality scores, so filtering differed. Generated by immunoSEQ multiplex PCR, the TCRdb table keeps only in-frame clones and is missing some. The V and J calls and clone size are taken from that table; D and trimming were inferred from the DNA. There are roughly 1,000,000 clones in the sample; about 80% occur only once, and 0.4% to 0.55% lies in the top ten. The CDR3 is 16 amino acids.

This rearrangement joins TRBV12-2 to TRBJ2-2; TRBD2, the D gene given by the table, was not confirmed from the DNA. TRBV12-2 is annotated as a pseudogene. This receptor was identified in a man aged 18 to 30 in good health. Some clones in this sample may be carry-over from other donors' samples. Sequencing was performed on memory CD4+ T cells from PBMCs. Documented subset: CD45RA-negative fraction. CDR3: CASRLAGGEDTGELFF. The CDR3, as DNA: TGTGCAAGTCGCTTAGCGGGTGGAGAGGACACCGGGGAGCTGTTTTTT.